A selection of T cell receptor beta chains follows, all from one sample in a study of CD8 T cells in ankylosing spondylitis. TCRdb independently ran MiXCR on the 5' RACE reads; one entry per CDR3 protein. The data hold some 250,000 distinct CDR3 sequences, with roughly 25% observed a single time. The sequenced sample consisted of blood, either unsorted or a sorted T cell fraction (not recorded which). The source is a male donor with ankylosing spondylitis or in good health (not recorded which). Each CDR3 is given with its conserved first and last residue. Fields, in order: V gene, J gene, clone size, D gene, CDR3 DNA, CDR3 protein. The D gene is left open where the match is weak. Clone size, where shown, is once, few, many, or a class for clones that have expanded.

v_gene: TRBV7-9; j_gene: TRBJ1-1; abundance: NA; d_gene: NA; CDR3nt: TGTGCCAGCAGCATCGATCGGACTGAAGCTTTCTTT; CDR3aa: CASSIDRTEAFF
v_gene: TRBV29-1; j_gene: TRBJ1-1; abundance: many; d_gene: NA; CDR3nt: TGCAGCGTTAAGGGCAGACTCGTCGCTGAAGCTTTCTTT; CDR3aa: CSVKGRLVAEAFF
v_gene: TRBV12-3/TRBV12-4; j_gene: TRBJ2-1; abundance: NA; d_gene: NA; CDR3nt: TGTGCCAGCAGTTACAGGGGGGGGGTAGGGAATGAGCAGTTCTTC; CDR3aa: CASSYRGGVGNEQFF
v_gene: TRBV5-1; j_gene: TRBJ2-2; abundance: NA; d_gene: NA; CDR3nt: TGCGCCAGCAGCCCCGGGGTGGACACCGGGGAGCTGTTTTTT; CDR3aa: CASSPGVDTGELFF
v_gene: TRBV5-8; j_gene: TRBJ2-5; abundance: NA; d_gene: NA; CDR3nt: TGTGCCAGCAGCTTTGGGCTCCTCGGGGAGACCCAGTACTTC; CDR3aa: CASSFGLLGETQYF
v_gene: TRBV24-1; j_gene: TRBJ2-5; abundance: NA; d_gene: TRBD1; CDR3nt: TGTGCCACCAGTGATTTCGGAAGGGGGCTAAAGGAGACCCAGTACTTC; CDR3aa: CATSDFGRGLKETQYF
v_gene: TRBV13; j_gene: TRBJ2-5; abundance: many; d_gene: NA; CDR3nt: TGTGCCAGCAGCCGAGTTTTATCAGAGACCCAGTACTTC; CDR3aa: CASSRVLSETQYF
v_gene: TRBV12-3/TRBV12-4; j_gene: TRBJ2-7; abundance: few; d_gene: NA; CDR3nt: TGTGCCAGCAGTTTCGGGGGAGGCCACGAGCAGTACTTC; CDR3aa: CASSFGGGHEQYF
v_gene: TRBV12-3/TRBV12-4; j_gene: TRBJ1-5; abundance: NA; d_gene: NA; CDR3nt: TGTGCCAGCAATCGTAATGGGGGGCCCCAGCATTTT; CDR3aa: CASNRNGGPQHF
v_gene: TRBV20-1; j_gene: TRBJ2-7; abundance: NA; d_gene: TRBD2; CDR3nt: TGCAGTGCTAGGGATCGTAGCGGGGGCTACGAGCAGTACTTC; CDR3aa: CSARDRSGGYEQYF
v_gene: TRBV29-1; j_gene: TRBJ2-5; abundance: NA; d_gene: TRBD1; CDR3nt: TGCAGCGTAGCTACCGGGACAGGGGATACGGAGACCCAGTACTTC; CDR3aa: CSVATGTGDTETQYF
v_gene: TRBV20-1; j_gene: TRBJ2-1; abundance: few; d_gene: TRBD2; CDR3nt: TGCAGTGCTAGAGATGAGCAACGGGGGGGCCGGTATGAGCAGTTCTTC; CDR3aa: CSARDEQRGGRYEQFF
v_gene: TRBV9; j_gene: TRBJ1-1; abundance: NA; d_gene: NA; CDR3nt: TGTGCCAGCAGCCCTACAGGGAGTGGGTCTGAAGCTTTCTTT; CDR3aa: CASSPTGSGSEAFF
v_gene: TRBV4-1; j_gene: TRBJ2-1; abundance: many; d_gene: TRBD1; CDR3nt: TGCGCCAGCAGCCAACTCTCGGGACAGGGGGATGAGCAGTTCTTC; CDR3aa: CASSQLSGQGDEQFF
v_gene: TRBV18; j_gene: TRBJ1-4; abundance: NA; d_gene: NA; CDR3nt: TGTGCCAGCTCGGGGGAAACTAATGAAAAACTGTTTTTT; CDR3aa: CASSGETNEKLFF
v_gene: TRBV9; j_gene: TRBJ2-2; abundance: many; d_gene: NA; CDR3nt: TGTGCCAGCAGCGTAGTAGGGGGGAACACCGGGGAGCTGTTTTTT; CDR3aa: CASSVVGGNTGELFF
v_gene: TRBV7-9; j_gene: TRBJ2-7; abundance: many; d_gene: NA; CDR3nt: TGTGCCAGCAGCTTAGTTCTGGCCTACGAGCAGTACTTC; CDR3aa: CASSLVLAYEQYF
v_gene: TRBV7-8; j_gene: TRBJ2-5; abundance: few; d_gene: NA; CDR3nt: TGTGCCAGCAGCCTAGGACAGCCTTGGGCAGAGACCCAGTACTTC; CDR3aa: CASSLGQPWAETQYF
v_gene: TRBV20-1; j_gene: TRBJ2-2; abundance: many; d_gene: TRBD1; CDR3nt: TGCAGTGCTAGAGATCCCCGACAGGGGGCGGCGAACACCGGGGAGCTGTTTTTT; CDR3aa: CSARDPRQGAANTGELFF
v_gene: TRBV30; j_gene: TRBJ2-4; abundance: few; d_gene: NA; CDR3nt: TGTGCCTGGAGTGTACGAGCGAACATTCAGTACTTC; CDR3aa: CAWSVRANIQYF
v_gene: TRBV18; j_gene: TRBJ2-7; abundance: NA; d_gene: TRBD1; CDR3nt: TGTGCCAGCTCAACGACAGGGCCCGAGCAGTACTTC; CDR3aa: CASSTTGPEQYF
v_gene: TRBV6-4; j_gene: TRBJ1-1; abundance: NA; d_gene: TRBD1; CDR3nt: TGTGCCAGCAGTGTTATACAGGGGTTCAACGCTGAAGCTTTCTTT; CDR3aa: CASSVIQGFNAEAFF
v_gene: TRBV7-6; j_gene: TRBJ2-4; abundance: few; d_gene: TRBD1; CDR3nt: TGTGCCAGCAGCTCCGGGCCCAGGGGGCCCAAAAACATTCAGTACTTC; CDR3aa: CASSSGPRGPKNIQYF
v_gene: TRBV12-3/TRBV12-4; j_gene: TRBJ1-5; abundance: many; d_gene: NA; CDR3nt: TGTGCCAGCAGTAGAGGGGATGTCAATCAGCCCCAGCATTTT; CDR3aa: CASSRGDVNQPQHF
v_gene: TRBV20-1; j_gene: TRBJ2-3; abundance: few; d_gene: TRBD1; CDR3nt: TGCAGTGCCAAGACAGGGTTCACAGATACGCAGTATTTT; CDR3aa: CSAKTGFTDTQYF
v_gene: TRBV7-9; j_gene: TRBJ2-1; abundance: many; d_gene: NA; CDR3nt: TGTGCCAGCAGCTTGGGGACATGGGGAAACAATGAGCAGTTCTTC; CDR3aa: CASSLGTWGNNEQFF
v_gene: TRBV29-1; j_gene: TRBJ2-7; abundance: many; d_gene: NA; CDR3nt: TGCAGCGTTGAAATTCAGGGTTCCTACGAGCAGTACTTC; CDR3aa: CSVEIQGSYEQYF
v_gene: TRBV28; j_gene: TRBJ2-5; abundance: once; d_gene: TRBD2; CDR3nt: TGTGCCAGCAGTCTAGCGGGGAAAGAGACCCAGTACTTC; CDR3aa: CASSLAGKETQYF
v_gene: TRBV29-1; j_gene: TRBJ1-1; abundance: NA; d_gene: NA; CDR3nt: TGCAGCGTTCGCCAGGGACATACTGAAGCTTTCTTT; CDR3aa: CSVRQGHTEAFF
v_gene: TRBV5-1; j_gene: TRBJ2-7; abundance: NA; d_gene: TRBD2; CDR3nt: TGCGCCAGCAATCAGGCGGGGGACTACGAGCAGTACTTC; CDR3aa: CASNQAGDYEQYF
v_gene: TRBV7-9; j_gene: TRBJ2-7; abundance: NA; d_gene: NA; CDR3nt: TGTGCCAGCAGCTTAGAAGTCGTAGGTGCCGAGCAGTACTTC; CDR3aa: CASSLEVVGAEQYF
v_gene: TRBV12-3/TRBV12-4; j_gene: TRBJ2-5; abundance: few; d_gene: NA; CDR3nt: TGTGCCAGCAGTTTATCAGGGCCCATAGAGACCCAGTACTTC; CDR3aa: CASSLSGPIETQYF
v_gene: TRBV12-3/TRBV12-4; j_gene: TRBJ2-1; abundance: NA; d_gene: NA; CDR3nt: TGTGCCAGCAGTTTTGAAGGTGGAGGGCGTGAGCAGTTCTTC; CDR3aa: CASSFEGGGREQFF
v_gene: TRBV20-1; j_gene: TRBJ2-3; abundance: many; d_gene: NA; CDR3nt: TGCAGTGCCCCAAGACTAGGGACAGATACGCAGTATTTT; CDR3aa: CSAPRLGTDTQYF
v_gene: TRBV10-2; j_gene: TRBJ2-7; abundance: NA; d_gene: NA; CDR3nt: TGCGCCAGCAGGGGCGGGGCCGAGCAGTACTTC; CDR3aa: CASRGGAEQYF
v_gene: TRBV28; j_gene: TRBJ1-6; abundance: many; d_gene: TRBD1; CDR3nt: TGTGCCAGCATAACAGGGGCCCTCTATAATTCACCCCTCCACTTT; CDR3aa: CASITGALYNSPLHF
v_gene: TRBV12-3/TRBV12-4; j_gene: TRBJ2-5; abundance: NA; d_gene: NA; CDR3nt: TGTGCCAGCAGGACCCGGTTTCAAGAGACCCAGTACTTC; CDR3aa: CASRTRFQETQYF
v_gene: TRBV12-3/TRBV12-4; j_gene: TRBJ1-1; abundance: many; d_gene: TRBD1; CDR3nt: TGTGCCAGCAGTACAGGGACAGGGCGCCTCTCTGAAGCTTTCTTT; CDR3aa: CASSTGTGRLSEAFF
v_gene: TRBV20-1; j_gene: TRBJ2-7; abundance: few; d_gene: NA; CDR3nt: TGCAGTGCCCTCGGGACTTTCCGCTCCTACGAGCAGTACTTC; CDR3aa: CSALGTFRSYEQYF
v_gene: TRBV12-3/TRBV12-4; j_gene: TRBJ2-3; abundance: NA; d_gene: NA; CDR3nt: TGTGCCAGCACTCTGACTAGCACAGATACGCAGTATTTT; CDR3aa: CASTLTSTDTQYF
v_gene: TRBV20-1; j_gene: TRBJ2-7; abundance: NA; d_gene: TRBD1; CDR3nt: TGCAGTGCTATGACAACAGGGGACCACCTTCAGTACTTC; CDR3aa: CSAMTTGDHLQYF
v_gene: TRBV9; j_gene: TRBJ2-3; abundance: NA; d_gene: TRBD2; CDR3nt: TGTGCCAGCAGCTGGGGACTAGCGCGCGCAGATACGCAGTATTTT; CDR3aa: CASSWGLARADTQYF
v_gene: TRBV5-4; j_gene: TRBJ1-1; abundance: NA; d_gene: NA; CDR3nt: TGTGCCAGCAGCCAAGGACATTACCTCTCGAACACTGAAGCTTTCTTT; CDR3aa: CASSQGHYLSNTEAFF
v_gene: TRBV6-5; j_gene: TRBJ2-4; abundance: NA; d_gene: TRBD1; CDR3nt: TGTGCCAGCAGTTACGGCAGGGGGAGAGCCAAAAACATTCAGTACTTC; CDR3aa: CASSYGRGRAKNIQYF
v_gene: TRBV29-1; j_gene: TRBJ2-1; abundance: many; d_gene: NA; CDR3nt: TGCAGCTCCCTCCATGATGAGCAGTTCTTC; CDR3aa: CSSLHDEQFF
v_gene: TRBV10-3; j_gene: TRBJ2-3; abundance: few; d_gene: NA; CDR3nt: TGTGCCATCAGTGATGAGGCAGATACGCAGTATTTT; CDR3aa: CAISDEADTQYF
v_gene: TRBV29-1; j_gene: TRBJ1-2; abundance: many; d_gene: NA; CDR3nt: TGCAGCGTTGAAGAGGACATGGAGGGTAATGGCTACACCTTC; CDR3aa: CSVEEDMEGNGYTF
v_gene: TRBV20-1; j_gene: TRBJ1-4; abundance: NA; d_gene: TRBD1; CDR3nt: TGCAGTGCTCCCCTTCGGGCAGGGGGCGCAGGGGAAAAACTGTTTTTT; CDR3aa: CSAPLRAGGAGEKLFF
v_gene: TRBV6-1; j_gene: TRBJ1-5; abundance: many; d_gene: NA; CDR3nt: TGTGCCAGCAGCTCCCCCACTAGCAATCAGCCCCAGCATTTT; CDR3aa: CASSSPTSNQPQHF
v_gene: TRBV18; j_gene: TRBJ2-2; abundance: NA; d_gene: NA; CDR3nt: TGTGCCAGCTCACCACAGACCGGTACCGGGGAGCTGTTTTTT; CDR3aa: CASSPQTGTGELFF
v_gene: TRBV6-1; j_gene: TRBJ1-2; abundance: NA; d_gene: TRBD1; CDR3nt: TGTGCCAGCCCGGGTCGACAGGGGGCCATCGGCTACACCTTC; CDR3aa: CASPGRQGAIGYTF
v_gene: TRBV12-3/TRBV12-4; j_gene: TRBJ1-1; abundance: many; d_gene: TRBD1; CDR3nt: TGTGCCAGCAGACCGGACAGGAAGAGCACTGAAGCTTTCTTT; CDR3aa: CASRPDRKSTEAFF
v_gene: TRBV7-2; j_gene: TRBJ2-7; abundance: many; d_gene: NA; CDR3nt: TGTGCCAGCAGCTTAGAATTGAGATGGCAGTACTTC; CDR3aa: CASSLELRWQYF
v_gene: TRBV20-1; j_gene: TRBJ1-1; abundance: NA; d_gene: NA; CDR3nt: TGCAGTGCTAGTGATCCGAGCACTGAAGCTTTCTTT; CDR3aa: CSASDPSTEAFF
v_gene: TRBV10-3; j_gene: TRBJ2-5; abundance: NA; d_gene: NA; CDR3nt: TGTGCCATCAGTGAGTCCGTAGCGGAGACCCAGTACTTC; CDR3aa: CAISESVAETQYF
v_gene: TRBV20-1; j_gene: TRBJ1-1; abundance: many; d_gene: TRBD1; CDR3nt: TGCAGTGCAATATCCTCCAGACAGGGCAACACTGAAGCTTTCTTT; CDR3aa: CSAISSRQGNTEAFF